This TCR beta chain is from a study of response to subunit inactivated influenza vaccine. TCRdb recomputed calls from the RT-PCR reads with MiXCR, one row per CDR3 protein. The sample records about 170,000 distinct CDR3 sequences, less than 15% being singletons. From germline, CDR1 is SQVTM and CDR2 ANQGSEA. The CDR3 is 15 residues long. The junction had 9 bases not matched to a gene; V was cut back by 7 bases and J by 2 bases. This clonotype was seen more than once but under ten times. The antigen is not known. Findings and limits, study-wide: Authors suggested seasonal influenza vaccinations each recruit few new T cells.

The same sample was also studied in work on T cells expressing NK-cell markers. That paper states: A 5'RACE template switching approach incorporating UMIs was used to make TCR beta cDNA. Sorted CD3+CD56+NKG2C+, CD3+CD56+NKG2C- and CD3+CD56-NKG2C+ T cells supplied TCR beta repertoires. In the group of eight sequenced donors, seven were HCMV-seropositive and one was seronegative. The same clonotypes also predominated in the CD3+CD56-NKG2C+ fraction of four donors.

The sample in question was CD8+ T cells sorted from PBMCs, obtained less than 13 days after vaccination. The chain uses TRBV29-1 and TRBJ2-2; 8 bases fit TRBD2. This sequence was found in a man in his fifties or sixties who received an inactivated influenza vaccine. The CDR3 loop reads CSASQAGGNTGELFF. The CDR3 nucleotides read TGCAGCGCCAGCCAGGCGGGAGGAAACACCGGGGAGCTGTTTTTT.